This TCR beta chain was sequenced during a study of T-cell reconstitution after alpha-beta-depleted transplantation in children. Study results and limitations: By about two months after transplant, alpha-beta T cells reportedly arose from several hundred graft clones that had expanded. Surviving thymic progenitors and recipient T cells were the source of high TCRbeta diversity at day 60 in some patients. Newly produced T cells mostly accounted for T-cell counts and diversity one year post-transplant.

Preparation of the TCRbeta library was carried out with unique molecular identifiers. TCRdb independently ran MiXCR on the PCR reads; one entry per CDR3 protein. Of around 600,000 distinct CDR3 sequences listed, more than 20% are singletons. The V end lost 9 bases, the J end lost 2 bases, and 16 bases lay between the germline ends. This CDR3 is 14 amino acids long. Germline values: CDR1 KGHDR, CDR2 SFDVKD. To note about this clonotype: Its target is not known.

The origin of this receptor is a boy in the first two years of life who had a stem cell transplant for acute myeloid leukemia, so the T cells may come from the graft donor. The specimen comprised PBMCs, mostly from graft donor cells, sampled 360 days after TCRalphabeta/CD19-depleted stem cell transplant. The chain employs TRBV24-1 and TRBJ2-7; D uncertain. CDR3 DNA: TGTGCCACCTCACACAACGCAGTACCCTACGAGCAGTACTTC. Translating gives CATSHNAVPYEQYF.